This T cell receptor beta chain was sequenced during a study of blood T cells in healthy people across ages. For the study at large: Template switching retrieved approximately one barcoded beta molecule for each two T cells.

Germline lookup yields CDR1 MDHEN and CDR2 SYDVKM. The ends were cut back, 4 bases at V and 14 bases at J, with 12 bases in the middle. The CDR3 contains 12 residues. A second PCR, run for about 7 to 11 cycles, used a sample-barcoded 5' primer plus a J-beta primer mix. TCRdb fed the 5' RACE reads into MiXCR, producing one record per CDR3 protein. The table records about 1.4 million distinct CDR3 sequences, around 59% of them present only once. The TCR sequence derives from a man in his late teens or twenties in good health. The chain has TRBV28 and TRBJ1-6; D not certain. What was sequenced was blood. Here the CDR3 reads CASSSAESSLHF. Here the CDR3 DNA reads TGTGCCAGCAGTTCCGCGGAGTCCTCCCTCCACTTT.